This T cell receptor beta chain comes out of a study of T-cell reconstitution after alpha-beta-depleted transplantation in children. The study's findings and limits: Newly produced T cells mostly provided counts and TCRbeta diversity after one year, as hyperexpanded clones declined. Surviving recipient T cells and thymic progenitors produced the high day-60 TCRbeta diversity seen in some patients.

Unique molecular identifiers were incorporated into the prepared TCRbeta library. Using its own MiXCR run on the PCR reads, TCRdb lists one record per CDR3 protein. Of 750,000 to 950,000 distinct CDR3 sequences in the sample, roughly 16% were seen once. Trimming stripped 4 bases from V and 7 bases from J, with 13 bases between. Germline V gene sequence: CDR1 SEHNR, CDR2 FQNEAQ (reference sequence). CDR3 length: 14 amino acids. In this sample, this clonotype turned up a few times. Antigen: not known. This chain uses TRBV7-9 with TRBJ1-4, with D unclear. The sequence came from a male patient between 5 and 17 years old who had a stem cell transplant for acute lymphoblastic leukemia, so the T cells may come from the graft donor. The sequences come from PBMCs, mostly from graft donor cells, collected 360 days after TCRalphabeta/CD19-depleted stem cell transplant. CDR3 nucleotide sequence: TGTGCCAGCAGCTCCCGGGAAGAACGTGAAAAACTGTTTTTT. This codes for CASSSREEREKLFF.